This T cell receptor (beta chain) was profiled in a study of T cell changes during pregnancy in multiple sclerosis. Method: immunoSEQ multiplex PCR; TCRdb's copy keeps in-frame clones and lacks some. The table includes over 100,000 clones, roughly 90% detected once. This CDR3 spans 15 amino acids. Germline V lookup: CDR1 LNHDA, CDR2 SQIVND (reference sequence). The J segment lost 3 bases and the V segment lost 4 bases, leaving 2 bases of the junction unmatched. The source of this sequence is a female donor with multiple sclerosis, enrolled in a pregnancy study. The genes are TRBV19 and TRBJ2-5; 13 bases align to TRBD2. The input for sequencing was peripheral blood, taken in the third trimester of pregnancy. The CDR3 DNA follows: TGTGCCAGTAGTAAAGGGACTAGCGGGAAAGAGACCCAGTACTTC. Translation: CASSKGTSGKETQYF.